The 24 T cell receptor beta chains presented below share a single source sample, sequenced in a study of identical twins. TCRdb re-called the 5' RACE reads with MiXCR, one entry per CDR3 protein. The repertoire holds 450,000 to 650,000 distinct CDR3 sequences, about 15% seen once, with 0.44% in the top ten. These same data were also listed under a study on yellow fever vaccine responses in identical twins.

Sequencing input: CD4+ T cells sorted from blood. The receptors derive from a woman aged 18-29 years in good health.

This clonotype has a handful of counts. This chain joins TRBV14 and TRBJ2-1; 8 nucleotides match TRBD2. Trimming at V came to 1 base and at J to 1 base, leaving 3 bases not matched to a gene. Germline V CDR1 and CDR2: SGHDN, FVKESK. This CDR3 is built from 16 residues. The CDR3: CASSQGGGKSYNEQFF. For the CDR3, the DNA is TGTGCCAGCAGCCAAGGCGGGGGGAAGTCCTACAATGAGCAGTTCTTC.

CDR3 DNA: TGTGCCAGCAGCTTCCGGTCGGATACGCAGTATTTT. Translating it yields CASSFRSDTQYF. This chain links TRBV7-2 with TRBJ2-3; D unclear. The V end was cut by 3 bases, the J end by 6 bases, with 7 bases between. Germline assignment: CDR1 SGHTA and CDR2 FQGNSA. This CDR3 is built from 12 residues.

There are a few counts of this clonotype. The V and J genes are TRBV5-1 and TRBJ2-3; D remains unclear. The germline gives CDR1 SGHRS, CDR2 YFSETQ. The CDR3 runs to 15 residues. With 0 bases removed from V and 3 bases from J, the gap between germline ends came to 11 bases. As DNA, the CDR3 is TGCGCCAGCAGCTTGGGCCTAAAGGTTACAGATACGCAGTATTTT. This codes for CASSLGLKVTDTQYF.

A few counts support this clonotype. The V and J genes are TRBV6-1 and TRBJ1-1; D gene ambiguous. Germline V lookup: CDR1 MNHNS, CDR2 SASEGT. The CDR3 contains 14 residues. Trimming took off 6 bases at V and 5 bases at J, with 16 bases between the two ends. CDR3 protein: CASRLTLGVTEAFF. The CDR3, as DNA: TGTGCCAGCAGGCTAACGCTTGGGGTGACTGAAGCTTTCTTT.

This clonotype has more than one count but fewer than ten. The chain couples TRBV3-1 to TRBJ2-7; TRBD1 matches at 7 bases. The CDR3 covers 12 residues. Germline CDR1 is LGHDT and CDR2 is YNNKEL (reference sequence). Trimming took 3 bases from V and 12 from J; bases not matched to a gene: 8. CDR3 loop: CASSQIGQARYF. CDR3 coding DNA: TGTGCCAGCAGCCAGATAGGACAGGCGAGGTACTTC.

V gene TRBV10-3 combines with J gene TRBJ2-5, with D possibly matching TRBD1 (6 bases). The CDR3 spans 14 residues. Germline loops: CDR1 ENHRY, CDR2 SYGVKD. V lost 2 bases and J 3 bases, leaving 10 bases between the germline ends. The CDR3 bases are TGTGCCATCAGTGAGCCAACAGGGAAAGAGACCCAGTACTTC. Its translation: CAISEPTGKETQYF.

The chain employs TRBV28 and TRBJ2-1; tentatively, D is TRBD1 or TRBD2 (5 bases each). The V and J ends lost 5 bases and 9 bases respectively, with 35 bases between them. Per the germline V gene, CDR1 is MDHEN and CDR2 is SYDVKM. This CDR3 comprises 20 residues. The DNA for the CDR3 is TGTGCCAGCAGTCCCGCATCCATGTACCTGGGGGTTAATTCCCCCCGTGAGCAGTTCTTC. Translated, it gives CASSPASMYLGVNSPREQFF.

CDR3 loop: CASTSSGQRSSYNEQFF. The CDR3 nucleotides read TGTGCCAGCACCTCTTCCGGACAGAGGAGCTCCTACAATGAGCAGTTCTTC. The chain uses TRBV28 and TRBJ2-1; D is perhaps TRBD1 (6 bases). The CDR3 sequence is 17 residues long. Trimming removed 7 bases from V and 0 bases from J, with 19 bases in between. CDR1 and CDR2 (germline): MDHEN, SYDVKM.

V usage is TRBV15 and J usage is TRBJ2-1; TRBD2 matches at 12 bases. J gave up 7 bases and V 1 base, and 14 bases lay outside the gene matches. The CDR3 totals 19 residues. CDR1 and CDR2 from the germline V gene are LNHNV and YYDKDF (reference sequence). CDR3 sequence: CATSRVITSGGRGANEQFF. The CDR3 DNA sequence: TGTGCCACCAGCAGAGTTATCACTAGCGGGGGGCGGGGAGCAAATGAGCAGTTCTTC.

The chain joins TRBV10-3 to TRBJ2-3; the match to TRBD2 covers 8 bases. This CDR3 is built from 16 residues. Germline V gene lookup returns CDR1 ENHRY and CDR2 SYGVKD. V gave up 2 bases and J gave up 4 bases; unmatched junction bases: 8. The CDR3 region is CAISEAGTSGADTQYF. Written as DNA, the CDR3 is TGTGCCATCAGTGAGGCCGGGACTAGTGGCGCAGATACGCAGTATTTT.

This clonotype was counted between two and nine times. This chain connects TRBV10-3 to TRBJ2-5; 7 nucleotides match TRBD1. The V gene's germline CDR1 is ENHRY and CDR2 SYGVKD. J gave up 4 bases and V 3 bases, and 5 bases lay outside the gene matches. The CDR3 runs 14 residues. The CDR3: CAISEVRDRETQYF. Written as DNA, the CDR3 is TGTGCCATCAGTGAAGTCCGGGACAGAGAGACCCAGTACTTC.

The genes are TRBV5-1 and TRBJ2-2; D unresolved. The ends were cut back, 2 bases at V and 0 bases at J, with 8 bases in the middle. Germline V gene data show CDR1 as SGHRS and CDR2 as YFSETQ. The CDR3 is 15 residues long. CDR3 in DNA: TGCGCCAGCAGCTTACTTACAGCGAACACCGGGGAGCTGTTTTTT. Its translation is CASSLLTANTGELFF.

The chain has TRBV5-1 and TRBJ2-3; TRBD2 might be the D (6 bases). CDR3 length: 15 residues. V was cut by 4 bases and J by 1 base, with 13 bases left in between. Germline loops: CDR1 SGHRS, CDR2 YFSETQ. The CDR3 is CASSPGGAGTDTQYF. For the CDR3, the DNA is TGCGCCAGCAGCCCGGGCGGGGCTGGCACAGATACGCAGTATTTT. The full variable domain, completed using reference TRBV5-1 and TRBJ2-3, is KAGVTQTPRYLIKTRGQQVTLSCSPISGHRSVSWYQQTPGQGLQFLFEYFSETQRNKGNFPGRFSGRQFSNSRSEMNVSTLELGDSALYLCASSPGGAGTDTQYFGPGTRLTVL.

The chain joins TRBV20-1 to TRBJ1-2; 8 nucleotides match TRBD1. Germline CDR1 DFQATT, CDR2 SNEGSKA (reference sequence). The V segment lost 5 bases and the J segment 9 bases; nucleotides outside the gene matches: 11. The CDR3 consists of 13 residues. CDR3 nucleotides: TGCAGTGCTCCCCGACAGGGGCACTTCAGCTACACCTTC. This encodes CSAPRQGHFSYTF.

This clonotype was recorded a few times. This chain joins TRBV10-3 and TRBJ2-7, with a weak D call TRBD2 (6 bases). Germline values: CDR1 ENHRY, CDR2 SYGVKD. Trimming removed 3 bases at V and 3 bases at J, with 24 bases between. The CDR3 totals 18 residues. In DNA, the CDR3 is TGTGCCATCAGTGACCTGCCCGGGACTGCCATTGGGCACTACGAGCAGTACTTC. This codes for CAISDLPGTAIGHYEQYF.

The rearrangement joins TRBV4-1 to TRBJ2-5; D call uncertain. With 4 bases removed from V and 2 bases from J, the gap between germline ends came to 17 bases. The germline V gene encodes CDR1 MGHRA and CDR2 YSYEKL. This CDR3 contains 16 residues. The CDR3 protein is CASSLKTLSGQETQYF. The CDR3 region has the DNA TGCGCCAGCAGCCTGAAAACCCTCAGTGGGCAAGAGACCCAGTACTTC.

The V call is TRBV28, the J call TRBJ2-7; 8 bases fit TRBD1. This CDR3 spans 13 amino acids. V trimming: 8 bases; J trimming: 2 bases; junction bases outside the gene matches: 5. Germline loops: CDR1 MDHEN, CDR2 SYDVKM. The CDR3 sequence: CASGQGPTYEQYF. The CDR3 region has the DNA TGTGCCAGCGGACAGGGTCCAACCTACGAGCAGTACTTC. Based on the CDR3 plus reference TRBV28 and TRBJ2-7, the full variable domain is DVKVTQSSRYLVKRTGEKVFLECVQDMDHENMFWYRQDPGLGLRLIYFSYDVKMKEKGDIPEGYSVSREKKERFSLILESASTNQTSMYLCASGQGPTYEQYFGPGTRLTVT.

The V gene is TRBV20-1, the J gene TRBJ2-7; TRBD2 is a possible D gene (6 bases). Trimming shortened V by 5 bases and J by 0 bases, and 14 bases separated the two germline ends. This CDR3 region has 14 residues. Germline CDR1 and CDR2: DFQATT and SNEGSKA (reference sequence). CDR3 in amino acids: CSAGSGPSSYEQYF. CDR3 DNA sequence: TGCAGTGCTGGAAGCGGGCCTTCCTCCTACGAGCAGTACTTC.

This clonotype was counted only a few times. The CDR3: CASRRQSAEKLFF. The CDR3 DNA is TGTGCCAGCAGACGACAGTCGGCGGAAAAACTGTTTTTT. V is TRBV3-1 and J is TRBJ1-4; perhaps TRBD1 as D (5 bases). The germline V and J ends were trimmed by 6 bases and 8 bases, with 13 bases remaining between them. The germline CDR1 and CDR2 sequences are LGHDT and YNNKEL (reference sequence). The length of the CDR3 is 13 residues.

This clonotype was seen only a few times. The rearrangement links TRBV2 to TRBJ2-7; TRBD1 agrees at 8 bases. This CDR3 is built from 13 residues. With V trimmed by 4 bases and J by 6 bases, 5 bases remained unmatched. Per germline, CDR1 SNHLY and CDR2 FYNNEI. CDR3 loop: CASSVGTGSEQYV. The CDR3 nucleotides read TGTGCCAGCAGTGTTGGGACAGGTTCCGAGCAGTACGTC.

There are a few counts of this clonotype. The rearrangement joins TRBV28 to TRBJ2-6, with D tentatively TRBD1 or TRBD2 (5 bases each). V was cut by 5 bases and J by 2 bases, with 16 bases left in between. CDR1 is MDHEN and CDR2 is SYDVKM in the germline V gene. This CDR3 region has 17 residues. The CDR3 sequence is CASSSRDVLPGANVLTF. CDR3 bases: TGTGCCAGCAGTAGCCGGGACGTACTTCCTGGGGCCAACGTCCTGACTTTC.

This clonotype was counted between two and nine times. This chain joins TRBV7-9 and TRBJ2-1; no definite D call. The length of the CDR3 is 16 residues. Germline V gene sequence: CDR1 SEHNR, CDR2 FQNEAQ (reference sequence). The ends were cut back, 1 base at V and 6 bases at J, with 16 bases in the middle. The CDR3 is CASSLDLGVVFNEQFF. CDR3 bases: TGTGCCAGCAGCTTAGATCTTGGAGTGGTATTCAATGAGCAGTTCTTC.

The chain links TRBV5-1 to TRBJ1-1, with TRBD1 matching over 9 bases. The CDR3 spans 14 residues. The ends lost 3 bases at V and 3 bases at J; junction bases unmatched: 3. CDR1 and CDR2 from the germline V gene are SGHRS and YFSETQ. In DNA form, the CDR3 reads TGCGCCAGCAGCTGGACAGGGGTATACACTGAAGCTTTCTTT. This gives the protein CASSWTGVYTEAFF.

A few counts support this clonotype. J is TRBJ1-2 and V is TRBV4-1, with TRBD1 matching 7 bases. The CDR3 contains 14 residues. The J segment lost 6 bases and the V segment lost 0 bases, leaving 4 bases of the junction unmatched. Germline V CDR1 and CDR2: MGHRA, YSYEKL. The CDR3, as DNA: TGCGCCAGCAGCCAAGATTCACAGGGGAATGGCTACACCTTC. Translation gives CASSQDSQGNGYTF.